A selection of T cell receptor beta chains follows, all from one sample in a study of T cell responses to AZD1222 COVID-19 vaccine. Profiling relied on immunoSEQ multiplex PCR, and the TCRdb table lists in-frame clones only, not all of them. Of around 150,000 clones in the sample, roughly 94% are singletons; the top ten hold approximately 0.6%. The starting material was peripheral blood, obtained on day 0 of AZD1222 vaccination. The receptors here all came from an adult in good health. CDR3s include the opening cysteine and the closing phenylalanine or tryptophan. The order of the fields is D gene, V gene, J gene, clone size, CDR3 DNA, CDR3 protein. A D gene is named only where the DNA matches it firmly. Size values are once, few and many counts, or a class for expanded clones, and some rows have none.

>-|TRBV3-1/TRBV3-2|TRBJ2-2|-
TGTGCCAGCAGCCGCGGCGAGGGTTCGAAGACCGGGGAGCTGTTTTTT
CASSRGEGSKTGELFF
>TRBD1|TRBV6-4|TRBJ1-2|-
TGTGCCAGCAGTGATAAGACAGGGGCTAACTATGGCTACACCTTC
CASSDKTGANYGYTF
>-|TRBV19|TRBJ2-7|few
TGTGCCAGTAGTCCGTGGGGGGAGACCTACGAGCAGTACTTC
CASSPWGETYEQYF
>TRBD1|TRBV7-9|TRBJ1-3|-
TGTGCCAGCAGTCCGACAGGGGTTCTAAGCGAGGGAGGAAACACCATATATTTT
CASSPTGVLSEGGNTIYF
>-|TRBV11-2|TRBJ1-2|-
TGTGCCAGCAGCTTAGATGGGCGTGGGAGGGCCCCTAACTATGGCTACACCTTC
CASSLDGRGRAPNYGYTF
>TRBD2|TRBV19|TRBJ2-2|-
TGTGCCAGTAGTCTAGCGGGAAGACCGAACACCGGGGAGCTGTTTTTT
CASSLAGRPNTGELFF
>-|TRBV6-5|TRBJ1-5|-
TGTGCCAGCAGATCGCATAGCAATCAGCCCCAGCATTTT
CASRSHSNQPQHF
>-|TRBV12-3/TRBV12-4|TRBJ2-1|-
TGTGCCAGCAGTCCGCGGTATGAGCAGTTCTTC
CASSPRYEQFF
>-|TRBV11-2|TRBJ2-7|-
TGTGCCAGCAGCTTATCCACTAGCCGGGCCTACGAGCAGTACTTC
CASSLSTSRAYEQYF
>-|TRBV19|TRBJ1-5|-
TGTGCCAGTAGTATAGGAATGAGGGGAACTCAGCCCCAGCATTTT
CASSIGMRGTQPQHF